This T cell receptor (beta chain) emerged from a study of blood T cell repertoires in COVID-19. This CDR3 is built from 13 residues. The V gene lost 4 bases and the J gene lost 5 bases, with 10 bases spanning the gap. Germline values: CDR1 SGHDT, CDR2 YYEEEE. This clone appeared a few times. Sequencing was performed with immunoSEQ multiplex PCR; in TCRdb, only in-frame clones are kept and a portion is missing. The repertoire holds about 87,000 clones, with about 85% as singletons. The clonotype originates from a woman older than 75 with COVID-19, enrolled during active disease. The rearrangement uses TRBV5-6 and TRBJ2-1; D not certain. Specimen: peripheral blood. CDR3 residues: CASSPKIHNEQFF. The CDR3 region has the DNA TGTGCCAGCAGCCCTAAGATTCACAATGAGCAGTTCTTC.